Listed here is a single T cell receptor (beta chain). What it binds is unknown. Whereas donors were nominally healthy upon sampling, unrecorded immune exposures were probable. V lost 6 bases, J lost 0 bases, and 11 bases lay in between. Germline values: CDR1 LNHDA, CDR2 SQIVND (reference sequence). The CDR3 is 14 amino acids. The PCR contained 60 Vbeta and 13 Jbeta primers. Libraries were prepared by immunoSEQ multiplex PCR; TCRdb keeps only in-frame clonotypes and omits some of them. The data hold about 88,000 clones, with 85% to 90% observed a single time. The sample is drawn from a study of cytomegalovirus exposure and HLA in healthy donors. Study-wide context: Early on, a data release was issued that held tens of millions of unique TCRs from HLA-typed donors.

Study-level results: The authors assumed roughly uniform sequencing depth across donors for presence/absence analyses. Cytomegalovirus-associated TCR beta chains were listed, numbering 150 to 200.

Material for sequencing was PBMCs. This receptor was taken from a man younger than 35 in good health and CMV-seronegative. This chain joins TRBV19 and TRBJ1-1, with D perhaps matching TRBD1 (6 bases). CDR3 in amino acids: CASRDGQMNTEAFF. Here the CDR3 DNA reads TGTGCCAGTAGGGACGGACAGATGAACACTGAAGCTTTCTTT.